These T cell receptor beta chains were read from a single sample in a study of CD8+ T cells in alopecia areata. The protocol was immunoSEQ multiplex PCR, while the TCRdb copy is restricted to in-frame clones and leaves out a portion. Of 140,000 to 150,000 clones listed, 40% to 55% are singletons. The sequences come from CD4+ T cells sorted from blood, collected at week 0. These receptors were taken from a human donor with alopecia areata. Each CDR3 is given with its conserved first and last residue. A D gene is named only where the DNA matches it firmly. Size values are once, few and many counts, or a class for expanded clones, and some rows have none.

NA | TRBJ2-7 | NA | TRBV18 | CASSPGPNGEQYF | TGTGCCAGCTCACCGGGACCTAATGGCGAGCAGTACTTC
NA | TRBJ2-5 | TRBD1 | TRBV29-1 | CSVAAGGSRETQYF | TGCAGCGTTGCAGCAGGGGGCTCGAGGGAGACCCAGTACTTC
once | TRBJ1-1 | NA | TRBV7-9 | CASMWGRVNTEAFF | TGTGCCTCAATGTGGGGCCGGGTGAACACTGAAGCTTTCTTT
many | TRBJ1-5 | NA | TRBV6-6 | CASSGGRGADQPQHF | TGTGCCAGCAGTGGGGGAAGGGGGGCAGATCAGCCCCAGCATTTT
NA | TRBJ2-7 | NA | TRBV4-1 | CASSQASQVYEQYF | TGCGCCAGCAGCCAAGCCTCACAGGTCTACGAGCAGTACTTC
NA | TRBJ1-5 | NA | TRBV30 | CAWSVRGDQPQHF | TGTGCCTGGAGTGTACGGGGAGATCAGCCCCAGCATTTT
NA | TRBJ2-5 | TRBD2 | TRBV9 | CASSVVSGSWETQYF | TGTGCCAGCAGCGTAGTTAGCGGGAGTTGGGAGACCCAGTACTTC
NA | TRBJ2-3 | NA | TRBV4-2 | CASSGGPASTDTQYF | TGTGCCAGCAGCGGCGGCCCGGCTAGCACAGATACGCAGTATTTT
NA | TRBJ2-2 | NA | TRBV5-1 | CATGRWDTGELFF | TGCGCCACCGGGCGTTGGGACACCGGGGAGCTGTTTTTT
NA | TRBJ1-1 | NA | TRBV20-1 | CSARDTEAFF | TGCAGTGCTAGGGACACTGAAGCTTTCTTT
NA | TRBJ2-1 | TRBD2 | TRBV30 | CAWRRAGVYNEQFF | TGTGCCTGGAGGAGAGCGGGAGTTTACAATGAGCAGTTCTTC
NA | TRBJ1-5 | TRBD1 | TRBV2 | CASSESGTGGIQHF | TGTGCCAGCAGTGAATCCGGGACAGGGGGTATTCAGCATTTT
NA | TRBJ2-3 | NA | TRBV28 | CASSLVDTQYF | TGTGCCAGCAGCCTGGTAGATACGCAGTATTTT
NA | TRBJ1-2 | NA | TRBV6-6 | CASIPSFGGYTF | TGTGCCAGCATCCCCTCCTTCGGTGGCTACACCTTC
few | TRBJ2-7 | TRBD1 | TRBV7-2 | CASSSRDRASYEQYF | TGTGCCAGCAGCTCCCGGGACAGGGCCTCCTACGAGCAGTACTTC
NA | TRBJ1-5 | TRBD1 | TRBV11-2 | CASSSDRANQPQHF | TGTGCCAGCAGCTCGGACAGGGCAAATCAGCCCCAGCATTTT
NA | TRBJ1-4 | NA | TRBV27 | CASSRVATNEKLFF | TGTGCCAGCAGCCGCGTTGCAACTAATGAAAAACTGTTTTTT
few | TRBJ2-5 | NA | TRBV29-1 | CSVEGGGIRETQYF | TGCAGCGTTGAAGGTGGGGGGATTCGAGAGACCCAGTACTTC
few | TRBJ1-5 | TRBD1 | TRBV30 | CAWAGTDSNQPQHF | TGTGCCTGGGCGGGGACAGATAGCAATCAGCCCCAGCATTTT
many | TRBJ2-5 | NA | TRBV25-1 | CASTQGGWQETQYF | TGTGCCAGCACCCAAGGGGGATGGCAAGAGACCCAGTACTTC
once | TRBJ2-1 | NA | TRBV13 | CASSSRGVGNEQFF | TGTGCCAGCAGCTCACGAGGGGTCGGGAATGAGCAGTTCTTC
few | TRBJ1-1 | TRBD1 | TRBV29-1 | CSAYEGARGFF | TGCAGCGCTTATGAGGGGGCCCGAGGTTTCTTT
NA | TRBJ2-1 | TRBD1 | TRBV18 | CASSPGQSTGNEQFF | TGTGCCAGCTCACCGGGACAGAGCACAGGCAATGAGCAGTTCTTC
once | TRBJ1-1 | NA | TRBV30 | CAWGPDGREAFF | TGTGCCTGGGGGCCCGACGGCCGTGAAGCTTTCTTT
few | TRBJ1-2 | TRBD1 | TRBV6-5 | CASRRRARQGERYTF | TGTGCCAGCCGACGCCGGGCCAGACAGGGTGAACGCTACACCTTC
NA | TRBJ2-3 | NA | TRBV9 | CASSAQTRDTQYF | TGTGCCAGCAGCGCACAGACTAGGGATACGCAGTATTTT
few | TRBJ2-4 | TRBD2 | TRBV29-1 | CSVYLGLADYLNIQYF | TGCAGCGTTTACCTGGGACTAGCGGACTACTTAAACATTCAGTACTTC
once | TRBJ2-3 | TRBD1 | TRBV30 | CAWRPTGGAPDTQYF | TGTGCCTGGAGGCCGACAGGGGGCGCACCAGATACGCAGTATTTT
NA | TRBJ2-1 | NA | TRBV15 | CATSRDFNNEQFF | TGTGCCACCAGCAGAGATTTCAACAATGAGCAGTTCTTC
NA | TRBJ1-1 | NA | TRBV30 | CAWSPGTFEAFF | TGTGCCTGGAGTCCTGGAACGTTCGAAGCTTTCTTT
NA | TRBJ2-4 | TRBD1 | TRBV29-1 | CSGELGQGGIQYF | TGCAGCGGAGAACTGGGACAGGGAGGTATTCAGTACTTC
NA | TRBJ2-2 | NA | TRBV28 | CASSPNDTGELFF | TGTGCCAGCAGTCCTAATGATACCGGGGAGCTGTTTTTT
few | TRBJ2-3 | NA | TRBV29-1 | CSVDRGGSTDTQYF | TGCAGCGTTGACAGGGGCGGCAGCACAGATACGCAGTATTTT
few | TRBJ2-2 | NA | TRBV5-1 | CASSLAYTGELFF | TGCGCCAGCAGCTTGGCTTACACCGGGGAGCTGTTTTTT
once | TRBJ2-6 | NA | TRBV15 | CATSRGGQNNVLTF | TGTGCCACCAGCAGGGGGGGACAGAACAACGTCCTGACTTTC
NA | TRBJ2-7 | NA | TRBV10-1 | CTKEPEEVSDEQYF | TGCACCAAAGAGCCCGAGGAGGTTTCAGACGAGCAGTACTTC
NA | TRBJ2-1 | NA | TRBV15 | CATSRRQDYNEQFF | TGTGCCACCAGCAGACGACAGGACTACAATGAGCAGTTCTTC
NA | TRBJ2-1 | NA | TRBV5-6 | CASSFGGPIGNEQFF | TGTGCCAGCAGCTTCGGAGGGCCGATCGGGAATGAGCAGTTCTTC
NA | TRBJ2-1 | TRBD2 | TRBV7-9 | CATAESGLAGDREQFF | TGTGCCACCGCGGAATCGGGACTAGCGGGAGATCGTGAGCAGTTCTTC
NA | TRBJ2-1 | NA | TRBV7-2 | CASSLSHYEQFF | TGTGCCAGCAGCTTAAGCCACTATGAGCAGTTCTTC
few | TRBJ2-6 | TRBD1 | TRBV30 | CAWSPWGTGFSGANVLTF | TGTGCCTGGAGTCCCTGGGGGACAGGATTCTCTGGGGCCAACGTCCTGACTTTC
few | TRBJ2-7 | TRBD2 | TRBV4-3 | CASSLGGGSYEQYF | TGCGCCAGCAGCCTCGGGGGGGGTTCCTACGAGCAGTACTTC
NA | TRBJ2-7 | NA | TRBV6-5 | CATVTSTYEQYF | TGTGCCACGGTTACGTCCACCTACGAGCAGTACTTC
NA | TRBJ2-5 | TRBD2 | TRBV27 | CASKREGRETQYF | TGTGCCAGCAAACGGGAGGGCCGGGAGACCCAGTACTTC
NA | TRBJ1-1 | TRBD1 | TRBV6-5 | CASGVGQGRTEAFF | TGTGCCAGCGGGGTTGGACAGGGACGCACTGAAGCTTTCTTT
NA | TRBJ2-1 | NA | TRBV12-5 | CASGLDYNEQFF | TGTGCTAGTGGTTTAGACTACAATGAGCAGTTCTTC
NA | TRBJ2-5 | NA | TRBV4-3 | CASSLQGSETQYF | TGCGCCAGCAGCCTTCAGGGGTCAGAGACCCAGTACTTC